This T cell receptor (beta chain) was profiled in a study of T cells after yellow fever vaccination. In the study overall: Those fractions that held only low numbers of cells were prepared using the SMART-Seq v4 Ultra Low Input RNA kit.

This clonotype was seen many times. The CDR3 sequence is 13 residues long. The V gene lost 2 bases and the J gene lost 4 bases, with 8 bases spanning the gap. It was through 5'RACE template switching that TCR cDNA was made, with a universal primer site and UMIs added. Each CDR3 protein gets one entry after TCRdb re-called the 5' RACE reads with MiXCR. This sample has 150,000 to 200,000 distinct CDR3 sequences; 6.2% occur once, and the top ten carry about 2.8%. The sequence came from a young man who received the YFV17D yellow fever vaccine. The chain employs TRBV12-3 or TRBV12-4 and TRBJ2-5, with D uncertain. The sequencing used CD4+ T cells sorted from PBMCs, collected on the day of the first yellow fever vaccination. Here the CDR3 reads CASSLNRLETQYF. CDR3 DNA sequence: TGTGCCAGCAGTTTAAACAGATTAGAGACCCAGTACTTC.